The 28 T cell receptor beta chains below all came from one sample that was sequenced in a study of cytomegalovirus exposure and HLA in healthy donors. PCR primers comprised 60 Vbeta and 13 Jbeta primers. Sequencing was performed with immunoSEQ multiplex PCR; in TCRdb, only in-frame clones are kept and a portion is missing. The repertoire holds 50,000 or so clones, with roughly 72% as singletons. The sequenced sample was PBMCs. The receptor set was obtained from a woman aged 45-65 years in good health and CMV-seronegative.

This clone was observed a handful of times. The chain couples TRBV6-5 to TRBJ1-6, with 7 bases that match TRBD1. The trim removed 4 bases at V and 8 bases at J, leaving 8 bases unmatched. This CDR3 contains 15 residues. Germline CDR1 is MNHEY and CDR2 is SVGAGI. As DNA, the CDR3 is TGTGCCAGCAGTTTAGGGGGCTCTAGTGATTCACCCCTCCACTTT. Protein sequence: CASSLGGSSDSPLHF.

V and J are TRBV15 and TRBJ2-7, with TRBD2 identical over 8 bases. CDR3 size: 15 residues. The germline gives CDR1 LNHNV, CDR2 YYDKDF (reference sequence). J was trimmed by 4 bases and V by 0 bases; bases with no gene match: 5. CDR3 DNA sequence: TGTGCCACCAGCAGAGAAACTAGCGGACCGTACGAGCAGTACTTC. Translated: CATSRETSGPYEQYF.

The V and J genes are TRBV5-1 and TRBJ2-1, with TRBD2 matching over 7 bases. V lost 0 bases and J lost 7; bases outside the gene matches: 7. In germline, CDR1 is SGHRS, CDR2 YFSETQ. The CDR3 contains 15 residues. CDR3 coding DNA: TGCGCCAGCAGCTTGGTCAGGCAGCGGGGTAATGAGCAGTTCTTC. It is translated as CASSLVRQRGNEQFF.

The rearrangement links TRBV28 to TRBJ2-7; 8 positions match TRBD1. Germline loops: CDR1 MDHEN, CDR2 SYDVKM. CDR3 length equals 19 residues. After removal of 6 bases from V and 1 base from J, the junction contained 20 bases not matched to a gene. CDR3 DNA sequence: TGTGCCAGCAGCCCAGGACAGGGAGGTGCAGAGGGCCTTTCCTACGAGCAGTACTTC. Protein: CASSPGQGGAEGLSYEQYF.

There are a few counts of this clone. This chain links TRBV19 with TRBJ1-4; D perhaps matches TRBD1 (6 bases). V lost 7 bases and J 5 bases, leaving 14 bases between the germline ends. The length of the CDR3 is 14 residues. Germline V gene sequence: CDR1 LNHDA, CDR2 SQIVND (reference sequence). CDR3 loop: CASTGEGANEKLFF. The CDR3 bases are TGTGCCAGTACAGGGGAGGGAGCGAATGAAAAACTGTTTTTT.

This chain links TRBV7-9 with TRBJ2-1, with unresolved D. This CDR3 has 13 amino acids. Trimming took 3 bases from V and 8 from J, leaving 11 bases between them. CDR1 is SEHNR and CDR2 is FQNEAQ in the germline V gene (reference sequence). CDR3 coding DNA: TGTGCCAGCAGCTTCCACAGTGACGATGAGCAGTTCTTC. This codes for CASSFHSDDEQFF.

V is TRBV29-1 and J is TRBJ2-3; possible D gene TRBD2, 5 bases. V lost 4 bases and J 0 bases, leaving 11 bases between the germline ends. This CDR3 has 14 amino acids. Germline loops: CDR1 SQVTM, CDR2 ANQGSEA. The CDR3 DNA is TGCAGCGTTGTGAGGGTCCCAAGCACAGATACGCAGTATTTT. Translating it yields CSVVRVPSTDTQYF.

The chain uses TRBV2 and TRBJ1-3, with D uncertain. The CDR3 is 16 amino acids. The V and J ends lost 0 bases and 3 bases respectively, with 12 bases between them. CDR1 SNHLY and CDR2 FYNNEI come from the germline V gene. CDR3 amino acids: CASSEAAGSHGNTIYF. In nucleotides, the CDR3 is TGTGCCAGCAGTGAAGCGGCGGGTTCTCATGGAAACACCATATATTTT.

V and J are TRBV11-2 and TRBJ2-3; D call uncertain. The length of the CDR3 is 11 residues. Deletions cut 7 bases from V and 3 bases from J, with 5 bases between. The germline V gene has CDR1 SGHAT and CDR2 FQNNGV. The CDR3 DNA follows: TGTGCCAGCACGGGTACAGATACGCAGTATTTT. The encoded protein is CASTGTDTQYF.

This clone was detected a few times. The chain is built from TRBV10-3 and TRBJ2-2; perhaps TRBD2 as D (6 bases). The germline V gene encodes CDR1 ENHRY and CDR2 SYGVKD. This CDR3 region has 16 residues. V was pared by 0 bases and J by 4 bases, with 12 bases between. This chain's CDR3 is CAISESSAGSTGELFF. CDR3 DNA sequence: TGTGCCATCAGTGAGTCATCGGCGGGGAGCACCGGGGAGCTGTTTTTT.

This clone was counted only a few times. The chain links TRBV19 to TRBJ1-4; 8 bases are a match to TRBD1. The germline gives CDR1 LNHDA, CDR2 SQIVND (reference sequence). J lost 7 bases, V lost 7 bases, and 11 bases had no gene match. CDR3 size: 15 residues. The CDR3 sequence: CASIDLQGAIEKLFF. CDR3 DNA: TGTGCCAGTATCGACCTTCAGGGGGCTATTGAAAAACTGTTTTTT.

CDR3 residues: CASSRFNRDSLSYEQYF. CDR3 sequence (DNA): TGTGCCAGCAGCCGTTTTAACCGGGACAGCCTTTCCTACGAGCAGTACTTC. The chain carries TRBV7-8 and TRBJ2-7; 7 positions agree with TRBD1. The CDR3 has 17 amino acids. The junction had 14 bases not matched to a gene; V was cut back by 5 bases and J by 1 base. Per germline, CDR1 SGHVS and CDR2 FQNEAQ.

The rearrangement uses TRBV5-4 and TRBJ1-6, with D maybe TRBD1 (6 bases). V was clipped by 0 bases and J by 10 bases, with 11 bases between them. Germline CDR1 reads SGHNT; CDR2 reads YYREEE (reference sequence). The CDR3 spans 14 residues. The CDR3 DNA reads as TGTGCCAGCAGCTTGGAAACAGGGAGATCACCCCTCCACTTT. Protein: CASSLETGRSPLHF.

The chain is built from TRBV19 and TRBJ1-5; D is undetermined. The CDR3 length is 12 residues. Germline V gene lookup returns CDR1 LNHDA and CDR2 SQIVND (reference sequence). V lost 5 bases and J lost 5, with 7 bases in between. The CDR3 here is CASSEGYQPQHF. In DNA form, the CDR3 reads TGTGCCAGTAGTGAGGGTTATCAGCCCCAGCATTTT.

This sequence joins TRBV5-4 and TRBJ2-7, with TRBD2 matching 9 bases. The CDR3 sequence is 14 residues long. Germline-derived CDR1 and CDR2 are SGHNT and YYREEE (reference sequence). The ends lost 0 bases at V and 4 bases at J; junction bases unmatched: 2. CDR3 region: CASSLASGDYEQYF. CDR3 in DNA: TGTGCCAGCAGCTTGGCTAGCGGGGATTACGAGCAGTACTTC.

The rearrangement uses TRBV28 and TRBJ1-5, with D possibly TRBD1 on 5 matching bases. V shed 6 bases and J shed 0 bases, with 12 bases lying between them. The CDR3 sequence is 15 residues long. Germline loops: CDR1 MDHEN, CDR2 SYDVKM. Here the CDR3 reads CASSGGGHSNQPQHF. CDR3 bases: TGTGCCAGCAGCGGGGGGGGTCATAGCAATCAGCCCCAGCATTTT.

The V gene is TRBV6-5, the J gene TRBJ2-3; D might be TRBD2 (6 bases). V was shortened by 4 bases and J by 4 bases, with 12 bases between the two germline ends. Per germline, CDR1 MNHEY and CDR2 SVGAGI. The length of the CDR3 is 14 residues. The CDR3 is CASSLGLHSDTQYF. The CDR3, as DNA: TGTGCCAGCAGTTTGGGACTTCACTCAGATACGCAGTATTTT.

CDR3 sequence reads: CSGGQGVLETQYF. The CDR3 DNA sequence: TGCAGCGGCGGACAGGGGGTTTTAGAGACCCAGTACTTC. The chain links TRBV29-1 to TRBJ2-5; 10 bases are a match to TRBD1. This CDR3 comprises 13 residues. Looked up from germline, CDR1 is SQVTM and CDR2 is ANQGSEA. V lost 7 bases to trimming and J lost 4 bases; unmatched junction nucleotides: 6.

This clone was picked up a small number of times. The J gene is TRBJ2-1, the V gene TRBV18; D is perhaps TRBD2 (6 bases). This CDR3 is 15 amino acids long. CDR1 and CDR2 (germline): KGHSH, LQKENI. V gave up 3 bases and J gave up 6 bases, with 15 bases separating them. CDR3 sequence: CASSPGSGRVNEQFF. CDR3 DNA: TGTGCCAGCTCACCTGGTAGCGGTCGGGTCAATGAGCAGTTCTTC.

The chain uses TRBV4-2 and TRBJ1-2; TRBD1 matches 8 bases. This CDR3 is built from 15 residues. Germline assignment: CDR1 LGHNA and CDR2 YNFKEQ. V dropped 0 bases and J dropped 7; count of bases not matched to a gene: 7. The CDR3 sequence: CASSQEWQGASGYTF. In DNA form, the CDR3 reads TGTGCCAGCAGCCAAGAATGGCAGGGGGCGTCTGGCTACACCTTC.

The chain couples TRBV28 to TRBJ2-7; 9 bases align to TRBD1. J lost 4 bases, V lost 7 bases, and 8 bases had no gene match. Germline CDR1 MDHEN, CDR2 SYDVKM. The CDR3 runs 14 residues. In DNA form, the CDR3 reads TGTGCCAGCACCCCGGACAGGGGAGGATACGAGCAGTACTTC. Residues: CASTPDRGGYEQYF.

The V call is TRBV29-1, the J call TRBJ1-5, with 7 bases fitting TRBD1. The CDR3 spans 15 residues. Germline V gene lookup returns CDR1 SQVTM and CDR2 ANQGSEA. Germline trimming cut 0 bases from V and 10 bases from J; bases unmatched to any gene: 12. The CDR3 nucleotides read TGCAGCGTTGAAGAAGGCGGGAGGGGGCGCGGACCCCAGCATTTT. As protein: CSVEEGGRGRGPQHF.

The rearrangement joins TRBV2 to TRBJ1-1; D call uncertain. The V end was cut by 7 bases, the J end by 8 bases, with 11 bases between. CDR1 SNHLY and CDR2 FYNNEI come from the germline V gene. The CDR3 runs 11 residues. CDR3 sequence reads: CASKRDTEAFF. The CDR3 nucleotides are TGTGCCAGCAAGAGGGATACCGAAGCTTTCTTT.

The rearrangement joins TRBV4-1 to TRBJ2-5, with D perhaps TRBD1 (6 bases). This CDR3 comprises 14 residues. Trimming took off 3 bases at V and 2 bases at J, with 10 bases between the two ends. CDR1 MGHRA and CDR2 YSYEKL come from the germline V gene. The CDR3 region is CASSQGAVQETQYF. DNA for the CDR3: TGCGCCAGCAGCCAGGGGGCCGTACAAGAGACCCAGTACTTC.

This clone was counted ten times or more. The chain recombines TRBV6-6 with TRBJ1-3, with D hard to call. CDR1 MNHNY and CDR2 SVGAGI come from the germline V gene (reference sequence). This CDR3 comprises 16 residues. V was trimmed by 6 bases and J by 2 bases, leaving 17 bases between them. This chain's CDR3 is CASSPALHGAGNTIYF. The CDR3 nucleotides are TGTGCCAGCAGCCCAGCCCTCCACGGAGCTGGAAACACCATATATTTT.

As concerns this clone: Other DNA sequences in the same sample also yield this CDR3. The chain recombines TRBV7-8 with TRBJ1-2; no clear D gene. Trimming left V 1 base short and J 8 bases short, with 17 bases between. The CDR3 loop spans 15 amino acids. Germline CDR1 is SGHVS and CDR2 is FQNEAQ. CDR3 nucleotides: TGTGCCAGCAGCTTAGTAAGGGAGGTAGTGGAGGGCTACACCTTC. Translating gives CASSLVREVVEGYTF.

The CDR3 is CASSTLYEQYF. The DNA of the CDR3 is TGTGCCAGTAGTACCCTTTACGAGCAGTACTTC. This chain uses TRBV19 with TRBJ2-7; D ambiguous. V lost 4 bases and J 4 bases, leaving 5 bases between the germline ends. CDR1 is LNHDA and CDR2 is SQIVND in the germline V gene (reference sequence). The CDR3 has 11 residues.

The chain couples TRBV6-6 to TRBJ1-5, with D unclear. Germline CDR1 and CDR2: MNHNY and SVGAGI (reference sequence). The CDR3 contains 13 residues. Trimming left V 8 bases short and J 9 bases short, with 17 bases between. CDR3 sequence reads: CASGERAVGPQHF. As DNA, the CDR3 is TGTGCCAGCGGTGAGAGGGCCGTCGGGCCCCAGCATTTT.